The 23 T cell receptor beta chains presented below share a single source sample, sequenced in a study of human T cells and chemical hapten exposure. TCRdb independently ran MiXCR on the RACE reads; one entry per CDR3 protein. Counted here are more than 150,000 distinct CDR3 sequences, approximately 26% occurring once; the ten biggest clones make up 2.5%. Described time point: patch test 3, about 24 weeks after DPC sensitization. Treatment of the sample: therapeutic diphenylcyclopropenone sensitization with weekly scalp DPC. This specimen was whole blood, taken in connection with sensitization to the hapten diphenylcyclopropenone (DPC). Receptors were obtained from a woman between 40 and 55 years old with alopecia areata. Some clones in this sample may be carry-over from other donors' samples.

This clonotype was seen a few times. J is TRBJ2-4 and V is TRBV29-1, with D perhaps assigned TRBD1 or TRBD2 (6 bases each). CDR1 SQVTM and CDR2 ANQGSEA come from the germline V gene. Between the trimmed V and J ends, which lost 4 bases and 5 bases, there was a span of 12 bases. The CDR3 consists of 13 residues. The CDR3 DNA is TGCAGCGTTGTCCCGGGGGCTCAAAACATTCAGTACTTC. Protein product: CSVVPGAQNIQYF.

This clonotype was counted between two and nine times. The V and J genes are TRBV29-1 and TRBJ1-5; TRBD1 agrees at 9 bases. V dropped 7 bases and J dropped 10; count of bases not matched to a gene: 14. CDR1 SQVTM and CDR2 ANQGSEA come from the germline V gene. This CDR3 has 14 amino acids. The CDR3 DNA is TGCAGCGCCCGTACAGGGGGCGTAATGGGACCCCAGCATTTT. Protein sequence: CSARTGGVMGPQHF.

In its sample, this clonotype was seen a few times. The chain joins TRBV29-1 to TRBJ1-1; the D is unclear. V was trimmed by 0 bases and J by 0 bases, leaving 2 bases between them. Germline V lookup: CDR1 SQVTM, CDR2 ANQGSEA. The CDR3 has 12 amino acids. CDR3: CSVEDMNTEAFF. The CDR3 coding sequence is TGCAGCGTTGAAGACATGAACACTGAAGCTTTCTTT.

The rearrangement links TRBV28 to TRBJ1-5, with 8 nucleotides matching TRBD1. This CDR3 is 14 amino acids long. The germline V gene has CDR1 MDHEN and CDR2 SYDVKM. V shed 6 bases and J 4 bases; nucleotides not matched to a gene: 5. CDR3 residues: CASRPDRVNQPQHF. The CDR3 DNA reads TGTGCCAGCAGACCGGACAGGGTGAATCAGCCCCAGCATTTT.

V usage is TRBV12-3 or TRBV12-4 and J usage is TRBJ2-7, with D perhaps matching TRBD1 or TRBD2 (6 bases each). This CDR3 spans 14 amino acids. Trimming pared 5 bases from V and 2 bases from J, leaving 13 bases between. This CDR3 is CASSPRGQAYEQYF. In DNA form, the CDR3 reads TGTGCCAGCAGTCCGCGGGGACAAGCCTACGAGCAGTACTTC.

A few counts support this clonotype. This chain connects TRBV25-1 to TRBJ2-1, with D perhaps TRBD2 (6 bases). CDR1 is MGHDK, CDR2 SYGVNS, per germline. The V end was cut by 2 bases, the J end by 8 bases, with 16 bases between. The CDR3 is 15 amino acids. The CDR3: CASSEPRELSDEQFF. CDR3 sequence (DNA): TGTGCCAGCAGTGAACCACGGGAGCTAAGCGATGAGCAGTTCTTC. The full variable domain, rest sourced from reference TRBV25-1 and TRBJ2-1, is EADIYQTPRYLVIGTGKKITLECSQTMGHDKMYWYQQDPGMELHLIHYSYGVNSTEKGDLSSESTVSRIRTEHFPLTLESARPSHTSQYLCASSEPRELSDEQFFGPGTRLTVL.

V and J are TRBV20-1 and TRBJ2-1, with TRBD2 matching 10 bases. The V gene end was trimmed by 1 base and the J gene end by 7 bases; junction bases not matched to a gene: 7. The CDR3 has 15 amino acids. Germline CDR1 and CDR2: DFQATT and SNEGSKA (reference sequence). CDR3 region: CSARGISGRMNEQFF. CDR3 sequence (DNA): TGCAGTGCTAGAGGAATTAGCGGGAGGATGAATGAGCAGTTCTTC.

This clonotype appeared a few times. The V gene is TRBV11-2, the J gene TRBJ1-5; D gene unclear. CDR1 SGHAT and CDR2 FQNNGV come from the germline V gene. Trimming pared 5 bases from V and 0 bases from J, leaving 5 bases between. CDR3 length: 13 amino acids. Here the CDR3 reads CASSPNSNQPQHF. DNA for the CDR3: TGTGCCAGCAGCCCTAATAGCAATCAGCCCCAGCATTTT. Using reference TRBV11-2 and TRBJ1-5 for the parts outside the CDR3, the full variable domain is EAGVAQSPRYKIIEKRQSVAFWCNPISGHATLYWYQQILGQGPKLLIQFQNNGVVDDSQLPKDRFSAERLKGVDSTLKIQPAKLEDSAVYLCASSPNSNQPQHFGDGTRLSIL.

This clonotype was picked up a small number of times. This chain links TRBV20-1 with TRBJ1-2; weak D call: TRBD1 (5 bases). Trimming removed 3 bases at V and 4 bases at J, with 18 bases between. CDR3 size: 15 residues. CDR1 is DFQATT, CDR2 SNEGSKA, per germline (reference sequence). CDR3 loop: CSARREGQVGYGYTF. The CDR3 coding sequence is TGCAGTGCTAGGCGGGAGGGGCAAGTGGGCTATGGCTACACCTTC.

The table lists this clonotype with a few counts. The chain recombines TRBV6-5 with TRBJ2-7, with D perhaps matching TRBD1 or TRBD2 (5 bases each). CDR1 and CDR2 (germline): MNHEY, SVGAGI. Between the trimmed V and J ends, which lost 9 bases and 5 bases, there was a span of 17 bases. The CDR3 is 13 amino acids. The CDR3 reads CASRDPSLHEQYF. CDR3 DNA: TGTGCCAGTCGGGACCCCTCCCTCCACGAGCAGTACTTC.

There are a few counts of this clonotype. V usage is TRBV5-1 and J usage is TRBJ2-3; 14 nucleotides line up with TRBD2. Germline CDR1 is SGHRS and CDR2 is YFSETQ. This CDR3 region has 16 residues. V lost 4 bases, J lost 8 bases, and 9 bases stayed unmatched. The CDR3 here is CASSQRGLAGVGTQYF. CDR3 DNA: TGCGCCAGCAGCCAGAGGGGACTAGCGGGAGTGGGTACGCAGTATTTT.

The table lists this clonotype with a few counts. J is TRBJ2-3 and V is TRBV24-1; 10 nucleotides agree with TRBD2. Germline lookup yields CDR1 KGHDR and CDR2 SFDVKD. The CDR3 runs to 16 residues. The V and J ends lost 6 bases and 0 bases, in that order; junction bases with no gene match: 5. The CDR3, as DNA: TGTGCCACCAGTAGAGCGGGAGGGCCAAGCACAGATACGCAGTATTTT. This translates into CATSRAGGPSTDTQYF.

This clonotype was observed a few times. The chain uses TRBV7-2 and TRBJ2-1; D not certain. The CDR3 has 11 residues. Looked up from germline, CDR1 is SGHTA and CDR2 is FQGNSA. V lost 4 bases to trimming and J lost 8 bases, with 6 bases between them. The CDR3 bases are TGTGCCAGCAGCTCCCTATATGAGCAGTTCTTC. It yields the protein CASSSLYEQFF.

This clonotype was found many times. The CDR3 protein is CASSVGGNSPLHF. CDR3 DNA: TGTGCCAGCAGCGTAGGGGGGAATTCACCCCTCCACTTT. The V gene is TRBV9, the J gene TRBJ1-6; D perhaps matches TRBD1 (5 bases). The CDR3 sequence is 13 residues long. With 0 bases removed from V and 7 bases from J, the gap between germline ends came to 5 bases. Germline CDR1 and CDR2: SGDLS and YYNGEE.

This clonotype was seen once. The chain combines TRBV5-1 with TRBJ2-7, with D uncertain. Germline V CDR1 and CDR2: SGHRS, YFSETQ. V was cut by 3 bases and J by 6 bases, with 10 bases left in between. The CDR3 is made up of 12 amino acids. The CDR3 DNA sequence: TGCGCCAGCAGCTCCTCTATTGGCGAGCAGTACTTC. Protein product: CASSSSIGEQYF.

The V gene is TRBV4-1, the J gene TRBJ2-1; D ambiguous. The CDR3 spans 17 residues. Germline CDR1 MGHRA, CDR2 YSYEKL. V lost 0 bases to trimming and J lost 4 bases, with 16 bases between them. In DNA form, the CDR3 reads TGCGCCAGCAGCCAAGATCTTGGGCCCCGACCATACAATGAGCAGTTCTTC. Residues: CASSQDLGPRPYNEQFF.

The chain couples TRBV29-1 to TRBJ2-7; D unresolved. CDR1 is SQVTM, CDR2 ANQGSEA, per germline. The CDR3 length is 12 residues. V was trimmed by 4 bases and J by 3 bases, leaving 10 bases between them. The CDR3 region is CSVAAQSYEQYF. CDR3 coding DNA: TGCAGCGTTGCCGCCCAGAGCTACGAGCAGTACTTC.

This clonotype has only a few counts. The chain has TRBV4-3 and TRBJ1-3, with D unresolved. Germline V gene lookup returns CDR1 LGHNA and CDR2 YSLEER. Trimming took off 1 base at V and 4 bases at J, with 8 bases between the two ends. The CDR3 consists of 14 residues. The CDR3 region has the DNA TGCGCCAGCAGCCAAGGAAACGCAGGAAACACCATATATTTT. It yields the protein CASSQGNAGNTIYF.

This clonotype has more than one count but fewer than ten. This chain connects TRBV5-1 to TRBJ2-7; a possible D gene is TRBD1 (7 bases). Germline assignment: CDR1 SGHRS and CDR2 YFSETQ. The CDR3 spans 15 residues. V was shortened by 3 bases and J by 2 bases, with 15 bases between the two germline ends. The CDR3 DNA reads TGCGCCAGCAGCTCAGGACAGGCGGGACCCTACGAGCAGTACTTC. Its translation: CASSSGQAGPYEQYF.

Points on this clonotype: One end of the junction is discordant with germline, which a read error may explain. This sequence joins TRBV20-1 and TRBJ2-1; a possible D gene is TRBD2 (6 bases). Per germline, CDR1 DFQATT and CDR2 SNEGSKA (reference sequence). The CDR3 covers 13 residues. CDR3 in DNA: TGCAGTGCCAGAGAGAGTAGCGGAGGAGAGCAGTTCTTC. Residues: CSARESSGGEQFF.

The gene calls are TRBV20-1 and TRBJ2-1; 7 nucleotides line up with TRBD2. The CDR3 runs 16 residues. The V segment lost 0 bases and the J segment 4 bases; nucleotides outside the gene matches: 9. Germline CDR1 and CDR2: DFQATT and SNEGSKA (reference sequence). The CDR3 DNA follows: TGCAGTGCTAGAGACCCTAGGGCGGGAGCTTACAATGAGCAGTTCTTC. Amino acids: CSARDPRAGAYNEQFF.

V is TRBV27 and J is TRBJ2-7; D call uncertain. Trimming stripped 2 bases from V and 1 base from J, with 9 bases between. The CDR3 covers 14 residues. Germline CDR1 is MNHEY and CDR2 is SMNVEV (reference sequence). The CDR3 reads CASSLIDNSYEQYF. Here the CDR3 DNA reads TGTGCCAGCAGTTTAATAGATAATTCCTACGAGCAGTACTTC.

The genes are TRBV6-5 and TRBJ2-2; D remains unclear. Germline lookup yields CDR1 MNHEY and CDR2 SVGAGI. V gave up 5 bases and J gave up 1 base, with 8 bases separating them. This CDR3 contains 14 residues. CDR3 DNA: TGTGCCAGCAGTACCCTACAGAACACCGGGGAGCTGTTTTTT. This translates into CASSTLQNTGELFF.